The source of this TCR beta chain is a study of OX40 agonist ivuxolimab in advanced cancers. On the study more broadly: Dose-escalation subjects each had hepatocellular carcinoma, melanoma, renal cell or head and neck cancer. Overall study findings and caveats: At 0.1-3.0 mg/kg, partial responders had clonal expansion among the lowest observed.

Enrollment shut out patients with autoimmune disease history or systemic immunosuppression. Concerning this clone: Its antigen is as yet unknown.

The length of the CDR3 is 13 residues. Germline V gene lookup returns CDR1 GTSNPN and CDR2 SVGIG (reference sequence). Between the trimmed V and J ends, which lost 4 bases and 3 bases, there was a span of 12 bases. The method was immunoSEQ multiplex PCR; TCRdb's version includes in-frame clones alone and lacks a portion of them. The profile covers 70,000 to 90,000 clones, with roughly nine tenths appearing a single time and approximately 8% taken by the ten largest. The input for sequencing was CD4+ or CD8+ T cells sorted from blood, taken in a trial of the OX40 agonist ivuxolimab. This sequence originates from an adult with an advanced solid tumor such as melanoma, head and neck, liver or kidney cancer. The chain uses TRBV30 and TRBJ1-1; D is unresolved. CDR3 sequence (DNA): TGTGCCTGGATCGATGCAAAGGACACTGAAGCTTTCTTT. Translated: CAWIDAKDTEAFF.